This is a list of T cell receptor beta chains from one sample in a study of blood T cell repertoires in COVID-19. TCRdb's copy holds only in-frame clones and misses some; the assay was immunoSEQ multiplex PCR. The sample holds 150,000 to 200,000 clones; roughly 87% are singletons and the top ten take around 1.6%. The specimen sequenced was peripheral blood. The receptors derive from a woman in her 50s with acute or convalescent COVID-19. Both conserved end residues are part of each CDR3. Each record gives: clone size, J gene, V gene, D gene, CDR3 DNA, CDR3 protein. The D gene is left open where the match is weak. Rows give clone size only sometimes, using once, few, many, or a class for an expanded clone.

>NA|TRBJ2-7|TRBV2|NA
TGTGCCAGCAGTTTGGGAGGATTATACGAGCAGTACTTC
CASSLGGLYEQYF
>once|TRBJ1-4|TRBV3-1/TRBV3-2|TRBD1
TGTGCCAGCAGCCAAGGGCAGGGGGTTGAAAAACTGTTTTTT
CASSQGQGVEKLFF
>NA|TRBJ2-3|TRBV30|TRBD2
TGTGCCTGGAGTGGGGTGGGAGGGCACACAGATACGCAGTATTTT
CAWSGVGGHTDTQYF
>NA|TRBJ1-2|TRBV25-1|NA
TGTGCCAGCAGTGAATACACAAACTATGGCTACACCTTC
CASSEYTNYGYTF
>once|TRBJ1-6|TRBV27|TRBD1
TGTGCCAGCAGTTGGGGCAGGGGGGTCTCACCCCTCCACTTT
CASSWGRGVSPLHF
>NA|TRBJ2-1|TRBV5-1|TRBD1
TGCGCCAGCAGCTTCCGGGACAGGGGAGGCTATGAGCAGTTCTTC
CASSFRDRGGYEQFF
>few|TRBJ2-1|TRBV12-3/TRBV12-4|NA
TGTGCCAGCAGTCTGGGGGGGCTGAATGAGCAGTTCTTC
CASSLGGLNEQFF
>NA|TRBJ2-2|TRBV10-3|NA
TGTGCCACGGCACAGGGAGCCGGGGAGCTGTTTTTT
CATAQGAGELFF
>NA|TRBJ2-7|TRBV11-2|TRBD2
TGTGCCAGCAGCCCCAGCGGGAGGGTGACCTACGAGCAGTACTTC
CASSPSGRVTYEQYF
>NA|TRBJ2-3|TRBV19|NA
TGTGCCAGTAGTATAGCCAGGACAGATACGCAGTATTTT
CASSIARTDTQYF
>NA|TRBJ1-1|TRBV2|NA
TGTGCCAGCAGTGGAGGCAGGAACACTGAAGCTTTCTTT
CASSGGRNTEAFF
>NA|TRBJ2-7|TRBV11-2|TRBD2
TGTGCCAGCAGCCTATGGACTAGATCCTACGAGCAGTACTTC
CASSLWTRSYEQYF
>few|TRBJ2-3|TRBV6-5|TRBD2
TGTGCCAGCAGTCCTCATAGCGGGGCCACAGATACGCAGTATTTT
CASSPHSGATDTQYF
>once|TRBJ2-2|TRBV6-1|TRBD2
TGTGCCAGCAGTGATCAGGTAGCGGGAGATAACAGCGGGGAGCTGTTTTTT
CASSDQVAGDNSGELFF
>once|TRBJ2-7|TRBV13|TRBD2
TGTGCCAGCAGCTCGCGGGGGGTCCACGAGCAGTACTTC
CASSSRGVHEQYF
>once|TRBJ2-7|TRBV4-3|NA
TGCGCCAGCAGCCAGGGGCCCTCCTACGAGCAGTACTTC
CASSQGPSYEQYF
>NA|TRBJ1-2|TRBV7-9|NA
TGTGCCAGCAGCCCAGGGTCCCCTCAACAACACTATGGCTACACCTTC
CASSPGSPQQHYGYTF
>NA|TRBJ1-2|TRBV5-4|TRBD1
TGTGCCAGCAGCCGACGGGACAGGGACAACTATGGCTACACCTTC
CASSRRDRDNYGYTF
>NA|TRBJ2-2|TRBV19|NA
TGTGCCAGTAGTACTAGGGGTAACGGGGAGCTGTTTTTT
CASSTRGNGELFF
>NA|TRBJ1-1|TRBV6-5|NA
TGTGCCAGCAGTTACGGGCAGAATATGAACACTGAAGCTTTCTTT
CASSYGQNMNTEAFF
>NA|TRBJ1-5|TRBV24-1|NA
TGTGCCACCGCGCCCCAGGGGACGAGGTCGGATCAGCCCCAGCATTTT
CATAPQGTRSDQPQHF
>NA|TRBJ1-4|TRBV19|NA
TGTGCCAGTCATACAGGGACTAATGAAAAACTGTTTTTT
CASHTGTNEKLFF
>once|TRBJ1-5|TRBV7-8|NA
TGTGCCAGCAGCTTACTATTAGGGGGCAATCAGCCCCAGCATTTT
CASSLLLGGNQPQHF
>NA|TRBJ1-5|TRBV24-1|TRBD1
TGTGCCACCCAGGGGGCTTGGAATCAGCCCCAGCATTTT
CATQGAWNQPQHF
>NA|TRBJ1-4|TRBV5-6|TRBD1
TGTGCCAGCAGCTTTTCCGGGACAGGGGATGAAAAACTGTTTTTT
CASSFSGTGDEKLFF
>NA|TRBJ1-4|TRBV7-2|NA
TGTGCCAGCAGCACCTACAGTAATGAAAAACTGTTTTTT
CASSTYSNEKLFF
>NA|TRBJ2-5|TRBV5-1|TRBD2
TGCGCCAGCAGCTTGACTGGGACTAGCGGGGGGTTAGAGACCCAGTACTTC
CASSLTGTSGGLETQYF
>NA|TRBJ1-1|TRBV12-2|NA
TGTGCAAGTCGCTCTATCCCGGGACAGGGGCTTGAAGCTTTCTTT
CASRSIPGQGLEAFF
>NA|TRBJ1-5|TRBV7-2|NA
TGTGCCAGCAGCCCTCAAAAGGGGGGCAATCAGCCCCAGCATTTT
CASSPQKGGNQPQHF
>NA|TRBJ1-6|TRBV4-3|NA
TGCGCCAGCAGCCAAGGGAACCAGGGAACTTCACCCCTCCACTTT
CASSQGNQGTSPLHF
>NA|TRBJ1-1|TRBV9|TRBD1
TGTGCCAGCGGACAGGGGGGAACTGAAGCTTTCTTT
CASGQGGTEAFF
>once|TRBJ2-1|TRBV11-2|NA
TGTGCCAGCAGCTTAGGACTACTCAATGAGCAGTTCTTC
CASSLGLLNEQFF
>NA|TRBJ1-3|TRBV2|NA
TGTGCCAGCAGTGAGTCGGGGAACATTGGAAACACCATATATTTT
CASSESGNIGNTIYF
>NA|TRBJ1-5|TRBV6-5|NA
TGTGCCAGCATCCGGGGATTGTATAGCAATCAGCCCCAGCATTTT
CASIRGLYSNQPQHF
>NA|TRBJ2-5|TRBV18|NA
TGTGCCAGCTCACCACGGTCTTTCCAGGGGAGTGAGACCCAGTACTTC
CASSPRSFQGSETQYF
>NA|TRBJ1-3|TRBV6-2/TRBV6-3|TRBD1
TGTGCCAGCAGTTTCTACAGGGGGCGCGTTGGAAACACCATATATTTT
CASSFYRGRVGNTIYF
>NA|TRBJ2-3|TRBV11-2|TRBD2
TGTGCCAGCAGCCCCCAGCGGGGAGCCAGTCAAACAGATACGCAGTATTTT
CASSPQRGASQTDTQYF
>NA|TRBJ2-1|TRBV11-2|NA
TGTGCCGGAGGGGACGGGACCTACAATGAGCAGTTCTTC
CAGGDGTYNEQFF
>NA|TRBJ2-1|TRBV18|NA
TGTGCCAGCTCACCATGGTCAGGGGACAATGAGCAGTTCTTC
CASSPWSGDNEQFF
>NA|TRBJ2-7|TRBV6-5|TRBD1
TGTGCCAGCAGGACAGGGCAAACCTACGAGCAGTACTTC
CASRTGQTYEQYF
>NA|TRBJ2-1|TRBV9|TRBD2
TGTGCCAGCAGCGTCGGACTAGCGGGAGTAGTCCATGAGCAGTTCTTC
CASSVGLAGVVHEQFF
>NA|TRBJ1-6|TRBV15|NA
TGTGCCACCAGCGGGGGGGCTGTCCCCTCTTCACCCCTCCACTTT
CATSGGAVPSSPLHF